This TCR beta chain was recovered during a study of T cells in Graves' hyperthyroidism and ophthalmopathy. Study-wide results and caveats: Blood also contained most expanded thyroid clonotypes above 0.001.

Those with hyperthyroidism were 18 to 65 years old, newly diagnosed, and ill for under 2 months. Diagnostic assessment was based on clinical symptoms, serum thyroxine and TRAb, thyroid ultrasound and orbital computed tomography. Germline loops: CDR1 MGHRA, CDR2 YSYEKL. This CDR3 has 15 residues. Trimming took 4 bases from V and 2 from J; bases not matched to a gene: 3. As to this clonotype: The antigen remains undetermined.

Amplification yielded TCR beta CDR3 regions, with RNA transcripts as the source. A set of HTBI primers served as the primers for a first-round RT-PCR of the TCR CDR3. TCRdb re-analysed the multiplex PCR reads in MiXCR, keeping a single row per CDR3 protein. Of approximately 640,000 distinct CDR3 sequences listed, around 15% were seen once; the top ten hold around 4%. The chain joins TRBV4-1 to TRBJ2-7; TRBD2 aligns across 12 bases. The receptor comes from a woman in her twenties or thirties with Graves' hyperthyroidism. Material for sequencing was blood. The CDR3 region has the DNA TGCGCCAGCAGCCTAACTAGCGGGAGGACCTACGAGCAGTACTTC. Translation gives CASSLTSGRTYEQYF.